This T cell receptor beta chain emerged from a study of post-analysis software for immune sequencing data (dated by TCRdb to between 2015 and 2016). Regarding the complete study: Disease courses on record covered relapsing-remitting, secondary progressive and progressive-relapsing multiple sclerosis, though some patients had no subtype annotation. Patient repertoires were compared against about twelve previously published healthy control repertoires from donors aged 6 to 25 years. A subset of samples was prepared in parallel using single-end sample barcoding, then pooled and co-amplified after Illumina adapter ligation. The full study reports these points: Compared with controls, multiple sclerosis patients had significantly lower normalized Chao1 diversity, a finding suggesting substantial peripheral T-cell clonal expansion. About five TRBV segments, including TRBV5-6, TRBV5-1 and TRBV20-1, were significantly more frequent in patients than controls. The control group was slightly older than the multiple sclerosis patient group. Strong co-clustering of samples prepared in the same batch was shown by direct clustering with F measure, prompting a batch-effect correction.

To demonstrate the VDJtools post-analysis software, the study profiled TCR beta repertoires from the peripheral blood of 13 young patients with multiple sclerosis. The multiple sclerosis patients were children and adolescents between roughly 6 and 17 years of age. To note about this clonotype: Its antigen has not been determined. No qualities accompany the bases; no much larger clone lies one base away.

Library prep was done by PCR. The sequencing machine was an Illumina HiSeq 2500. To reduce PCR and sequencing biases, unique molecular identifiers were incorporated into the TCR beta cDNA libraries. Some 500,000 cDNA molecules were obtained per 1 to 10 million input T cells, so each molecule approximated one T cell. The patient libraries were prepared and sequenced using the same protocol as the earlier healthy control dataset. Samples belonging to the same batch were prepared together, multiplexed and sequenced on a shared HiSeq lane. Per the authors' processing: Raw barcoded reads were processed with MIGEC, discarding single-read molecular identifier groups before consensus assembly and CDR3 extraction. VDJtools was used for post-analysis of the clonotype tables, and diversity was normalized by down-sampling every dataset to the size of the smallest sample. In repertoire overlap clustering, CDR3 amino acid sequences, but not nucleotide sequences, were matched to correct batch-related cross-sample contamination. Using fastp at Q25 and MiXCR, TCRdb reprocessed the public reads and kept productive beta chains. Identical CDR3 proteins give one entry, which carries the most common genes and DNA. These V and J calls are TCRdb output, not the study's own analysis. The sample records about 810,000 distinct CDR3 sequences, around 53% of which are singletons. Together, the top ten hold 4% to 5.5% of the sample.

From the cysteine up to the phenylalanine, the CDR3 has a length of 15 residues. Here the CDR3 DNA is all that survives: 45 bases in frame from base 1. For CDR1 and CDR2, the germline V gene lists SNHLY and FYNNEI. The V end gives up 2 bases and the J end 4 bases, leaving 7 bases in the junction not matched to a gene. Specimen: blood. The receptor chain draws on TRBV2 and TRBJ2-7, and TRBD2 matches 8 of the central bases. The sequence came from a girl aged 10 to 17 with multiple sclerosis. The bases are TGTGCCAGCAGTGAAAGAAGCGGGGGTGCATACGAGCAGTACTTC. It is translated as CASSERSGGAYEQYF.